This T cell receptor (beta chain) was documented in a study of blood T cell repertoires in COVID-19. Overall study context: The analysed material was cDNA or gDNA that came from T cells, B-cell-depleted T cells, or PBMCs.

Participant ages covered about 18 to 100 years across 20 to 30 US areas. Each recovered donor of Cohort 3 presented with two negative PCRs, clearance, or symptom resolution. In the authors' methods: Nucleated cell counts were estimated from reference gene primer amplification. Using immunoSEQ multiplex PCR, the repertoire was profiled, and TCRdb retains in-frame clones only, with some absent. That table supplies the V and J calls and clone size; D and trimming were determined from the DNA. This sample carries approximately 170,000 clones, under 90% of them seen once, and the ten largest clones take roughly 8%. This CDR3 has 14 amino acids. V was pared by 7 bases and J by 4 bases, with 7 bases of the junction left unmatched. Germline assignment: CDR1 MNHNY and CDR2 SVGAGI (reference sequence).

The sequenced sample consisted of PBMCs or T cells enriched from blood (not recorded which). The chain uses TRBV6-6 and TRBJ1-2; 9 bases match TRBD1. This clonotype was obtained from a woman aged 50 to 60 who had recovered from COVID-19. The CDR3 region has the DNA TGTGCCAGCAACGTTAGACAGGGGGGCTATGGCTACACCTTC. Translated, it gives CASNVRQGGYGYTF.